The entry that follows covers one T cell receptor (beta chain) sequence. The record originates from a study of blood T cell repertoires in COVID-19. Original processing methods: Estimates of nucleated cell counts were drawn from the amplification of reference gene primers. Clones were read by immunoSEQ multiplex PCR, and TCRdb kept only the in-frame ones, dropping some. The V and J calls and clone size come from that table; D and trimming were worked out from the DNA. The sample carries 95,000 to 110,000 clones, about 92% recorded once. The J segment lost 8 bases and the V segment lost 7 bases, leaving 10 bases of the junction unmatched. This CDR3 is 14 amino acids long. Germline V gene lookup returns CDR1 LGHDT and CDR2 YNNKEL (reference sequence).

This clonotype originated in a woman older than 75 in a cohort sampled during active COVID-19. The sequenced sample was peripheral blood. The chain uses TRBV3-1 (or the pseudogene TRBV3-2) and TRBJ2-1, with TRBD2 matching over 8 bases. As DNA, the CDR3 is TGTGCCAGCACCTTCCAGCGGGAGAGCGATGAGCAGTTCTTC. It yields the protein CASTFQRESDEQFF.